This T cell receptor (beta chain) emerged from a study of cytomegalovirus exposure and HLA in healthy donors. With 60 Vbeta and 13 Jbeta primers, the PCR was carried out. Produced via immunoSEQ multiplex PCR; TCRdb's table is partial and in-frame only. This table has fewer than 150,000 clones, roughly 80% appearing once. Every donor was a healthy person donating bone marrow. As for this clone: Its matching antigen is unknown.

Findings and caveats of the study: While the bulk of TCR sequences proved rare, some public TCRs turned up in many donors.

CDR1 and CDR2 from the germline V gene are MDHEN and SYDVKM. The J segment lost 5 bases and the V segment lost 9 bases, leaving 13 bases of the junction unmatched. The CDR3 is 16 amino acids. This clonotype was obtained from a man in his fifties or sixties in good health and CMV-seropositive. The sequenced sample consisted of PBMCs. This sequence joins TRBV28 and TRBJ1-4; 9 bases are a match to TRBD1. CDR3 bases: TGTGCCAGTGGACGGGACAGGGTAAAACAAAATGAAAAACTGTTTTTT. This sequence encodes CASGRDRVKQNEKLFF.